This TCR beta chain was identified in a study of blood T cell repertoires in COVID-19. CDR1 is LGHDT, CDR2 YNNKEL, per germline (reference sequence). V lost 4 bases, J lost 6 bases, and 12 bases lay in between. The CDR3 loop spans 13 amino acids. Produced via immunoSEQ multiplex PCR; TCRdb's table is partial and in-frame only. The table includes 150,000 to 200,000 clones, 90% detected once. The source is a man aged 45-65 years with acute or convalescent COVID-19. The V gene is TRBV3-1 (or the pseudogene TRBV3-2), the J gene TRBJ1-1; D unclear. The sample consisted of peripheral blood. This CDR3 is CASSLRIDSEAFF. In nucleotides, the CDR3 is TGTGCCAGCAGCCTCCGGATTGACTCTGAAGCTTTCTTT.